This T cell receptor beta chain came from a study of blood T cell repertoires in COVID-19. Libraries were prepared by immunoSEQ multiplex PCR; TCRdb keeps only in-frame clonotypes and omits some of them. The sample includes some 30,000 clones, 84% of them seen just once. Germline V CDR1 and CDR2: SGDLS, YYNGEE. The CDR3 extends over 18 amino acids. Trimming cost V 0 bases and J 2 bases, with 20 bases left between them. The chain joins TRBV9 to TRBJ1-2; TRBD1 is a possible D gene (6 bases). What was sequenced was peripheral blood. This TCR was recovered from an elderly man with active COVID-19. CDR3 nucleotide sequence: TGTGCCAGCAGCGTAGGAGATAATAGGGCAGGGGAGAACTATGGCTACACCTTC. It is translated as CASSVGDNRAGENYGYTF. Drawing the rest from reference TRBV9 and TRBJ1-2, the complete variable domain is DSGVTQTPKHLITATGQRVTLRCSPRSGDLSVYWYQQSLDQGLQFLIQYYNGEERAKGNILERFSAQQFPDLHSELNLSSLELGDSALYFCASSVGDNRAGENYGYTFGSGTRLTVV.